A selection of T cell receptor beta chains follows, all from one sample in a study of neurological immune-mediated disorders. TCRdb ran MiXCR on the 5' RACE reads and lists one entry per CDR3 protein. The sample records approximately 23,000 distinct CDR3 sequences, roughly an eighth being singletons. The specimen was CD4+ T cells from blood. The receptors were sampled from a female donor with HTLV-1-associated myelopathy (HAM/TSP). The CDR3 runs from the conserved cysteine through the conserved F or W. A D gene is named only where the DNA matches it firmly. Not all rows give a size; the values are once, few, many and, for expanded clones, a class.

j_gene	d_gene	abundance	v_gene	CDR3aa	CDR3nt
TRBJ1-1	NA	many	TRBV7-3	CASSQGMLTMNTEAFF	TGTGCCAGCAGCCAGGGGATGCTGACAATGAACACTGAAGCTTTCTTT
TRBJ2-7	NA	many	TRBV4-1	CASAPGRFSYEQYF	TGCGCCAGCGCCCCGGGCCGGTTCTCCTACGAGCAGTACTTC
TRBJ2-7	TRBD2	NA	TRBV20-1	CSAREFAGEVEQYF	TGCAGTGCTAGAGAGTTCGCGGGGGAGGTTGAGCAGTACTTC
TRBJ2-7	TRBD1	NA	TRBV10-3	CAISDPYRGLPYEQYF	TGTGCCATCAGTGACCCGTACAGGGGTCTTCCCTACGAGCAGTACTTC
TRBJ1-1	NA	medium-sized	TRBV20-1	CSARPDPNTEAFF	TGCAGTGCTAGACCGGACCCGAACACTGAAGCTTTCTTT
TRBJ2-5	NA	NA	TRBV6-1	CASSYGLEETQYF	TGTGCCAGCAGTTATGGCCTTGAAGAGACCCAGTACTTC
TRBJ2-1	TRBD2	many	TRBV24-1	CATSAIDGGSSYNEQFF	TGTGCCACCAGTGCTATTGATGGCGGGAGCTCCTACAATGAGCAGTTCTTC
TRBJ2-3	NA	many	TRBV3-1	CASSHSLTDTQYF	TGTGCCAGCAGCCATTCCCTCACAGATACGCAGTATTTT
TRBJ2-5	TRBD2	many	TRBV2	CASSRALAGVETQYF	TGTGCCAGCAGTAGGGCCCTAGCGGGAGTGGAGACCCAGTACTTC
TRBJ2-7	TRBD2	many	TRBV4-2	CASSQDRAGGLNSYEQYF	TGTGCCAGCAGCCAAGATAGGGCGGGAGGATTGAACAGTTACGAGCAGTACTTC
TRBJ1-2	NA	many	TRBV10-3	CAIGKTGGYTF	TGTGCCATCGGAAAGACAGGAGGCTACACCTTC
TRBJ2-7	TRBD2	many	TRBV20-1	CSARDGAGGSYEQYF	TGCAGTGCTAGAGACGGTGCGGGGGGCTCCTACGAGCAGTACTTC
TRBJ2-5	TRBD2	many	TRBV25-1	CASELAGGPDETQYF	TGTGCCAGCGAACTAGCGGGAGGGCCTGATGAGACCCAGTACTTC
TRBJ2-7	TRBD1	many	TRBV10-3	CAIRIQGAYEQYF	TGTGCCATCAGAATTCAGGGGGCCTACGAGCAGTACTTC
TRBJ2-5	TRBD1	many	TRBV5-1	CASRPTGGKQETQYF	TGCGCCAGCAGGCCGACAGGGGGTAAACAAGAGACCCAGTACTTC
TRBJ1-3	NA	many	TRBV20-1	CSARVYDTIYF	TGCAGTGCTAGAGTGTACGACACCATATATTTT
TRBJ2-2	TRBD2	NA	TRBV5-1	CASSLRLAGANTGELFF	TGCGCCAGCAGCTTACGACTAGCGGGAGCTAACACCGGGGAGCTGTTTTTT
TRBJ2-1	TRBD2	many	TRBV7-9	CASSLAGAIEQFF	TGTGCCAGCAGCCTAGCGGGAGCGATTGAGCAGTTCTTC
TRBJ2-7	NA	many	TRBV4-2	CASSQDGAGTYEQYF	TGTGCCAGCAGCCAAGATGGGGCAGGAACGTACGAGCAGTACTTC
TRBJ2-1	TRBD2	many	TRBV7-9	CASSSWTSGRKEQFF	TGTGCCAGCAGCTCCTGGACTAGCGGGAGAAAAGAGCAGTTCTTC
TRBJ2-7	NA	many	TRBV4-2	CASSQGHGSYEQYF	TGTGCCAGCAGCCAAGGCCACGGCTCCTACGAGCAGTACTTC
TRBJ2-1	NA	many	TRBV9	CASSVEPSRGPSSYNEQFF	TGTGCCAGCAGCGTAGAACCGTCTCGTGGACCGAGCTCCTACAATGAGCAGTTCTTC
TRBJ1-1	NA	many	TRBV29-1	CSVVKQRRESEAFF	TGCAGCGTTGTAAAACAGAGGAGGGAATCTGAAGCTTTCTTT
TRBJ2-7	NA	many	TRBV7-2	CASSLLASRGGYEQYF	TGTGCCAGCAGCTTACTCGCTAGTAGGGGTGGATACGAGCAGTACTTC
TRBJ2-3	TRBD2	many	TRBV5-4	CASSQLLSGGAGNTQYF	TGTGCCAGCAGCCAACTACTTAGCGGGGGGGCCGGCAATACGCAGTATTTT
TRBJ1-1	NA	NA	TRBV20-1	CSARTWGRNTEAFF	TGCAGTGCGCGGACATGGGGCCGGAACACTGAAGCTTTCTTT
TRBJ1-1	NA	many	TRBV6-5	CASRPDGYTEAFF	TGTGCCAGCAGGCCCGATGGATACACTGAAGCTTTCTTT
TRBJ2-2	NA	many	TRBV5-1	CASSLGLGTNTGELFF	TGCGCCAGCAGCCTGGGTCTGGGGACGAACACCGGGGAGCTGTTTTTT
TRBJ2-5	NA	NA	TRBV6-5	CASSYEREETQYF	TGTGCCAGCAGTTACGAAAGAGAGGAGACCCAGTACTTC
TRBJ2-1	TRBD2	many	TRBV12-3/TRBV12-4	CASSFSSGSPYNEQFF	TGTGCCAGCAGTTTTTCGAGCGGGAGTCCCTACAATGAGCAGTTCTTC
TRBJ1-1	NA	many	TRBV20-1	CSARDGGAGNTEAFF	TGCAGTGCTAGAGATGGAGGGGCAGGGAACACTGAAGCTTTCTTT
TRBJ2-3	NA	many	TRBV5-1	CASSPARRTDTQYF	TGCGCCAGCAGCCCCGCTAGGCGCACAGATACGCAGTATTTT
TRBJ2-3	NA	NA	TRBV7-2	CASSFYICSARIAGAVDTQYF	NA
TRBJ1-1	NA	NA	TRBV13	CASRPRGGSPGHTMNTEAFF	TGTGCCAGCAGACCTCGGGGGGGGTCACCGGGACATACCATGAACACTGAAGCTTTCTTT
TRBJ2-2	TRBD2	many	TRBV7-9	CASSFASGGPNTGELFF	TGTGCCAGCAGCTTCGCTAGCGGGGGGCCGAACACCGGGGAGCTGTTTTTT
TRBJ1-2	NA	many	TRBV12-3/TRBV12-4	CASSLLSGTATGGYTF	TGTGCCAGCAGTTTACTTTCCGGGACCGCGACGGGTGGCTACACCTTC
TRBJ1-2	NA	many	TRBV20-1	CSASPPTYGYTF	TGCAGTGCTAGCCCCCCGACCTATGGCTACACCTTC
TRBJ1-2	TRBD1	medium-sized	TRBV7-2	CASSPESTGVGYGYTF	TGTGCCAGCAGTCCCGAATCCACAGGGGTTGGCTATGGCTACACCTTC
TRBJ2-1	NA	many	TRBV20-1	CSARDRLASYNEQFF	TGCAGTGCTAGAGATCGGCTAGCCTCCTACAATGAGCAGTTCTTC
TRBJ2-7	NA	medium-sized	TRBV5-1	CASSLSGMGSYEQYF	TGCGCCAGCAGCCTCTCAGGGATGGGCTCCTACGAGCAGTACTTC
TRBJ2-3	NA	many	TRBV12-3/TRBV12-4	CASSLAGGTDTQYF	TGTGCCAGCAGTTTAGCGGGAGGCACAGATACGCAGTATTTT
TRBJ2-1	TRBD2	many	TRBV2	CASSRLAGVGGSSGQQFF	TGTGCCAGCAGTAGACTAGCGGGAGTTGGAGGGAGTTCGGGGCAGCAGTTCTTC
TRBJ1-6	NA	many	TRBV6-2/TRBV6-3	CASSYSGGGSYNSPLHF	TGTGCCAGCAGTTACTCCGGTGGGGGCTCCTATAATTCACCCCTCCACTTT
TRBJ1-2	NA	NA	TRBV12-3/TRBV12-4	CASSLGGANYGYTF	TGTGCCAGCAGTTTAGGCGGAGCTAACTATGGCTACACCTTC
TRBJ1-5	NA	once	TRBV28	CASSPGSVQPQPF	TGTGCCAGCAGTCCAGGGTCAGTTCAGCCCCAGCCTTTT
TRBJ2-2	TRBD1	many	TRBV24-1	CATSDFSKGGGGLTGELFF	TGTGCCACCAGTGATTTTTCAAAAGGGGGCGGTGGACTCACCGGGGAGCTGTTTTTT
TRBJ2-1	TRBD2	many	TRBV4-2	CASSQLADFYNEQFF	TGTGCCAGCAGCCAACTAGCGGATTTCTACAATGAGCAGTTCTTC
TRBJ1-1	TRBD1	many	TRBV20-1	CSASQGSTEAFF	TGCAGTGCCTCACAGGGGTCCACTGAAGCTTTCTTT